Detailed here is one T cell receptor (beta chain). The antigen remains unidentified. This sample is part of a study of early stage breast cancer tumors. The repertoire was sequenced with immunoSEQ multiplex PCR; TCRdb's copy has only in-frame clones and lacks some. The sample lists approximately 10,000 clones, around 60% seen once, with 12% in the top ten. General study findings and limits: In about 85% of the 16 patients, blood comparison separated tumor from normal breast.

The sequencing sample was made of breast tumor tissue. The sequence derives from a person in their sixties or seventies with breast cancer.

The CDR3 DNA sequence: TGTGCCAGCTCACCACTCGGGACAGCTAAGGACGAGCAGTACTTC. Amino acid sequence: CASSPLGTAKDEQYF. The chain has TRBV18 and TRBJ2-7; TRBD1 aligns across 7 bases. There are 15 residues in the CDR3. With V trimmed by 1 base and J by 5 bases, 8 bases remained unmatched. CDR1 and CDR2 from the germline V gene are KGHSH and LQKENI.